The TCR beta chain under discussion was sequenced for a study of blood T cell repertoires in COVID-19. Study information: Samples of COVID-19 (acute and convalescent) were obtained from the United States, Italy and Spain.

V was clipped by 5 bases and J by 4 bases; unmatched bases: 4. The CDR3 extends over 15 amino acids. Germline V gene data show CDR1 as LNHDA and CDR2 as SQIVND (reference sequence). Profiled with immunoSEQ multiplex PCR; TCRdb holds only in-frame clones, not every one. Of fewer than 400,000 clones listed, 85% are singletons. The TCR sequence derives from a woman under 30 with acute or convalescent COVID-19. The specimen was peripheral blood. The chain links TRBV19 to TRBJ2-3, with 12 bases lining up with TRBD2. The CDR3 loop reads CASSLLAGGPDTQYF. The CDR3, as DNA: TGTGCCAGTAGTCTTCTAGCGGGGGGGCCAGATACGCAGTATTTT.